One sample yielded the 10 T cell receptor beta chains listed below, sequenced in a study of shared clonotypes between healthy human individuals. This table comes from immunoSEQ multiplex PCR, and its TCRdb copy is limited to in-frame clones, with some not included. Among over 2 million clones listed, 85% to 95% were seen once. What was sequenced was naive CD4+ T cells sorted from blood. Subset noted: CD45RA+ positively selected. The receptors originated from a man in his late teens or twenties in good health.

This sequence joins TRBV2 and TRBJ1-5; D is unresolved. CDR3 length: 15 amino acids. V gave up 6 bases and J gave up 2 bases, with 14 bases separating them. In germline, CDR1 is SNHLY, CDR2 FYNNEI. The CDR3, as DNA: TGTGCCAGCAGCGACACTTGGGCAGGCAATCAGCCCCAGCATTTT. Translation: CASSDTWAGNQPQHF.

The rearrangement links TRBV19 to TRBJ1-5, with TRBD1 matching over 7 bases. V shed 1 base and J 2 bases; nucleotides not matched to a gene: 5. The CDR3 sequence is 16 residues long. The germline V gene encodes CDR1 LNHDA and CDR2 SQIVND (reference sequence). The DNA for the CDR3 is TGTGCCAGTAGTATAGGAAGGGGGCAGGGCAATCAGCCCCAGCATTTT. Encoded protein: CASSIGRGQGNQPQHF.

V gene TRBV5-6 combines with J gene TRBJ1-2; D gene unclear. Germline lookup yields CDR1 SGHDT and CDR2 YYEEEE. CDR3 size: 16 residues. Trimming cost V 4 bases and J 0 bases, with 16 bases left between them. As DNA, the CDR3 is TGTGCCAGCAGCCCGGGATTACGTACTGCTAACTATGGCTACACCTTC. This codes for CASSPGLRTANYGYTF.

The chain links TRBV10-3 to TRBJ1-6, with D possibly matching TRBD1 (6 bases). The CDR3 consists of 15 residues. Trimming removed 0 bases from V and 6 bases from J, with 9 bases in between. Germline CDR1 reads ENHRY; CDR2 reads SYGVKD. CDR3 coding DNA: TGTGCCATCAGTGAGTCTGAACAGGGTAATTCACCCCTCCACTTT. Translated, it gives CAISESEQGNSPLHF.

V is TRBV9 and J is TRBJ1-5; D is uncertain. CDR1 and CDR2 from the germline V gene are SGDLS and YYNGEE. The germline V and J ends were trimmed by 0 bases and 0 bases, with 7 bases remaining between them. The CDR3 is 15 amino acids. CDR3 DNA sequence: TGTGCCAGCAGCGTAGCCGACTATAGCAATCAGCCCCAGCATTTT. Amino acid sequence: CASSVADYSNQPQHF.

The V and J genes are TRBV6-5 and TRBJ1-1; TRBD1 is a possible D gene (5 bases). Trimming pared 7 bases from V and 5 bases from J, leaving 17 bases between. This CDR3 has 14 amino acids. Per the germline V gene, CDR1 is MNHEY and CDR2 is SVGAGI. CDR3 DNA sequence: TGTGCCAGCATCCTTTCAACAGGAAGTACTGAAGCTTTCTTT. Protein: CASILSTGSTEAFF.

The V and J genes are TRBV14 and TRBJ2-5; TRBD1 agrees at 9 bases. CDR1 is SGHDN, CDR2 FVKESK, per germline. CDR3 length: 16 amino acids. V lost 3 bases, J lost 4 bases, and 9 bases stayed unmatched. DNA of the CDR3: TGTGCCAGCAGCCACTCACGGGACAGGGTTGTAGAGACCCAGTACTTC. Translated: CASSHSRDRVVETQYF. Looking up the rest from reference TRBV14 and TRBJ2-5 gives the full variable domain: EAGVTQFPSHSVIEKGQTVTLRCDPISGHDNLYWYRRVMGKEIKFLLHFVKESKQDESGMPNNRFLAERTGGTYSTLKVQPAELEDSGVYFCASSHSRDRVVETQYFGPGTRLLVL.

Concerning this clone itself: Being one base from a much bigger clone, this may be a read error. The V call is TRBV6-6, the J call TRBJ2-7; D is undetermined. V dropped 5 bases and J dropped 4 bases, with 9 bases sitting between them. CDR3 length: 12 amino acids. Germline CDR1 reads MNHNY; CDR2 reads SVGAGI (reference sequence). CDR3 residues: CASSPDWYEQYF. The CDR3 DNA reads as TGTGCCAGCAGTCCTGACTGGTACGAGCAGTACTTC.

The chain recombines TRBV6-1 with TRBJ1-5, with 7 bases identical to TRBD1. Germline values: CDR1 MNHNS, CDR2 SASEGT. This CDR3 contains 18 residues. The V segment lost 1 base and the J segment 1 base; nucleotides outside the gene matches: 10. CDR3: CASSEVFRGLLSNQPQHF. The CDR3 DNA reads TGTGCCAGCAGTGAAGTTTTTAGGGGGCTGTTAAGCAATCAGCCCCAGCATTTT.

The V call is TRBV7-2, the J call TRBJ2-3, with a possible D match to TRBD2 (7 bases). The CDR3 is made up of 15 amino acids. V was shortened by 4 bases and J by 7 bases, with 18 bases between the two germline ends. Germline lookup yields CDR1 SGHTA and CDR2 FQGNSA. The CDR3 here is CASSSARRGPNTQYF. The CDR3 DNA follows: TGTGCCAGCAGCTCAGCTCGGCGGGGGCCCAATACGCAGTATTTT.